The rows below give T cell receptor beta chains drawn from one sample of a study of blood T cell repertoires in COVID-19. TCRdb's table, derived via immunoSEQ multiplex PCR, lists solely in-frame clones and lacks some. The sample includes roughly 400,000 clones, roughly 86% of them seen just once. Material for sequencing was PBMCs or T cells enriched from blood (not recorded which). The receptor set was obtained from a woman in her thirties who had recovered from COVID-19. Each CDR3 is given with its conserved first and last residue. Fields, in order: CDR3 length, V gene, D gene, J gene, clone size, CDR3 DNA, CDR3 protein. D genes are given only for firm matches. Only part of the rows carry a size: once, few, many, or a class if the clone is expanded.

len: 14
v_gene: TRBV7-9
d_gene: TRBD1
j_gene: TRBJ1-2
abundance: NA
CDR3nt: TGTGCCAGCAGCTTGACAGGGGGCGCAATGGGCTACACCTTC
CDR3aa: CASSLTGGAMGYTF

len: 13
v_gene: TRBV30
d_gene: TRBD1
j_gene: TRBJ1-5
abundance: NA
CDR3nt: TGTGCCTGGAGTGGGGACAGTAATCAGCCCCAGCATTTT
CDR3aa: CAWSGDSNQPQHF

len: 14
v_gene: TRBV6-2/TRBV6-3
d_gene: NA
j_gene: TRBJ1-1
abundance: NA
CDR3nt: TGTGCCAGCAGCCGGGGCAGGGCGAACACTGAAGCTTTCTTT
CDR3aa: CASSRGRANTEAFF

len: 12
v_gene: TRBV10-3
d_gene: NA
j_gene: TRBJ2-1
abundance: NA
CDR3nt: TGTGCCATCAGTGCATTGGGGCCCGAGCAGTTCTTC
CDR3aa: CAISALGPEQFF

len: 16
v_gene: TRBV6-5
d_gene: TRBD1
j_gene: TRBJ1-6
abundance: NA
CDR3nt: TGTGCCAGCAGTTGGACAGGGAACGACTATAATTCACCCCTCCACTTT
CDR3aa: CASSWTGNDYNSPLHF

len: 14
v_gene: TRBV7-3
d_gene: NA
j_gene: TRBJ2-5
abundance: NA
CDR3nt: TGTGCCAGCAGCTTATGGGGGGATCGAGAGACCCAGTACTTC
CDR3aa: CASSLWGDRETQYF

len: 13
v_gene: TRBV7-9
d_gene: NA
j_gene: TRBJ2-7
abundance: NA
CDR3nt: TGTGCCAGCAGACCAGACACAGCCTACGAGCAGTACTTC
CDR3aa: CASRPDTAYEQYF

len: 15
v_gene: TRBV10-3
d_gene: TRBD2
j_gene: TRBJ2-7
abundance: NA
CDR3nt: TGTGCCATCAGTGACCCTAGCGGGGGGGCCGACGAGCAGTACTTC
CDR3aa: CAISDPSGGADEQYF

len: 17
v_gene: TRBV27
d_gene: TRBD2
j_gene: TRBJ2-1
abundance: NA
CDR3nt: TGTGCCAGCAGTTTCGATAGTAGCGGGAGCTCCTACAATGAGCAGTTCTTC
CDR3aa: CASSFDSSGSSYNEQFF

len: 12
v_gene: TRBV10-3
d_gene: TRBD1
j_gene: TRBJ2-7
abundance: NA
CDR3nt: TGTGCCATCTCCGACAGGGCCTACGAGCAGTACTTC
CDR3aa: CAISDRAYEQYF

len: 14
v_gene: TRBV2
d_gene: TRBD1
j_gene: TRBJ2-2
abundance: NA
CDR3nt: TGTGCCAGCAGGCAGGGGGCGAGCACCGGGGAGCTGTTTTTT
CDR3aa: CASRQGASTGELFF

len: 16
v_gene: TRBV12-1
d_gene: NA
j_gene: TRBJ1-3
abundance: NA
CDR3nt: TGTGCCAGCAGCTTTCGGACAGGGAACTCTGGAAACACCATATATTTT
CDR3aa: CASSFRTGNSGNTIYF

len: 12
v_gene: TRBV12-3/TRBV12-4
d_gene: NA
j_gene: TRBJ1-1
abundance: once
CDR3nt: TGTGCCAGCACCCGACTCAGAACTGAAGCTTTCTTT
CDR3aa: CASTRLRTEAFF

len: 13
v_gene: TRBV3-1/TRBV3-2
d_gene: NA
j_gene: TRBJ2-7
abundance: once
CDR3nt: TGTGCCAGCAGCCCCGGGACTGCCTACGAGCAGTACTTC
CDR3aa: CASSPGTAYEQYF

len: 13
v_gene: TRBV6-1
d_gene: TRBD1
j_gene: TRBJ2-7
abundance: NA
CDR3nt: TGTGCCACCGAAGACAGGGAGACCTACGAGCAGTACTTC
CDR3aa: CATEDRETYEQYF

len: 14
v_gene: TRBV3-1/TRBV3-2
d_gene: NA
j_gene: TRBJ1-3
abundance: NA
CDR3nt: TGTGCCAGCAGCCACAGGGTACAGGGAAACACCATATATTTT
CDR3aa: CASSHRVQGNTIYF

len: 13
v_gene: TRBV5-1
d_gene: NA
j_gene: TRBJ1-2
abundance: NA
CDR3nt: TGCGCCAGCAGCTTGGAGTTAGTCTATGGCTACACCTTC
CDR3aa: CASSLELVYGYTF

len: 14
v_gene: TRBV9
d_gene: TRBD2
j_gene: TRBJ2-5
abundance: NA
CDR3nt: TGTGCCAGCAGCGCCAGGACTAGCGCAGAGACCCAGTACTTC
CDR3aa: CASSARTSAETQYF

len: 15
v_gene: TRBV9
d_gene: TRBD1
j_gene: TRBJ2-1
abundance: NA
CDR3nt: TGTGCCAGCAGCGAAAGACAGGGGGCCTACAATGAGCAGTTCTTC
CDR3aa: CASSERQGAYNEQFF

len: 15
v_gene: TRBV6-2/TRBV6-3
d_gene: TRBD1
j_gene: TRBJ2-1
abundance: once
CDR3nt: TGTGCCAGCAGCCTCGGGGACAGGACCTACAATGAGCAGTTCTTC
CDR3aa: CASSLGDRTYNEQFF

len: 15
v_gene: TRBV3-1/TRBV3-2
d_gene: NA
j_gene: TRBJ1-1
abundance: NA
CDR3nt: TGTGCCAGCAGCCCCAGGGTACTCGTGAACACTGAAGCTTTCTTT
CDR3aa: CASSPRVLVNTEAFF

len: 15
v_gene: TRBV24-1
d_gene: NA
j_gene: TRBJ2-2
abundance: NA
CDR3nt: TGTGCCACCAGTGATACCGGGGTCTTCACCGGGGAGCTGTTTTTT
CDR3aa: CATSDTGVFTGELFF

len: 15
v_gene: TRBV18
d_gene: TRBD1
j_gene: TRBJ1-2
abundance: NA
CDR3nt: TGTGCCAGCTCACCGAAGGGACAGCTTTTCTATGGCTACACCTTC
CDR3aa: CASSPKGQLFYGYTF

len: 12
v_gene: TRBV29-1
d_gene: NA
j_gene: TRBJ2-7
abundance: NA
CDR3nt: TGCAGCGTTGAATGGAGTCCCTACGAGCAGTACTTC
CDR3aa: CSVEWSPYEQYF

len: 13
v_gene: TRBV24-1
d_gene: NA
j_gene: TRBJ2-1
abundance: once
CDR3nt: TGTGCCACCAGTGGGGCAGCCTACAATGAGCAGTTCTTC
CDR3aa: CATSGAAYNEQFF

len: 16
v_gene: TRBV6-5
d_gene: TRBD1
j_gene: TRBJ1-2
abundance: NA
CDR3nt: TGTGCCAGCAGTTACGCCATGGTGCAGGGGGGAAGGGGCTACACCTTC
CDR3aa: CASSYAMVQGGRGYTF

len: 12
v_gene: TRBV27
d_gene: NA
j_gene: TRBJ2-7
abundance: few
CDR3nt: TGTGCCAGCAGGGACAACTCCTACGAGCAGTACTTC
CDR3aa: CASRDNSYEQYF

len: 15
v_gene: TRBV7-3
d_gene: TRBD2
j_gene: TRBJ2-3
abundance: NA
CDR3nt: TGTGCCAGCAGCTTGGGGGGGACTACGGCAGATACGCAGTATTTT
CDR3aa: CASSLGGTTADTQYF

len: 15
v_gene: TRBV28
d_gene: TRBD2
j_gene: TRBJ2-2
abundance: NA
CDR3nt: TGTGCCAGCCACTGGTCGGGGGGGAACACCGGGGAGCTGTTTTTT
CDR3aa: CASHWSGGNTGELFF